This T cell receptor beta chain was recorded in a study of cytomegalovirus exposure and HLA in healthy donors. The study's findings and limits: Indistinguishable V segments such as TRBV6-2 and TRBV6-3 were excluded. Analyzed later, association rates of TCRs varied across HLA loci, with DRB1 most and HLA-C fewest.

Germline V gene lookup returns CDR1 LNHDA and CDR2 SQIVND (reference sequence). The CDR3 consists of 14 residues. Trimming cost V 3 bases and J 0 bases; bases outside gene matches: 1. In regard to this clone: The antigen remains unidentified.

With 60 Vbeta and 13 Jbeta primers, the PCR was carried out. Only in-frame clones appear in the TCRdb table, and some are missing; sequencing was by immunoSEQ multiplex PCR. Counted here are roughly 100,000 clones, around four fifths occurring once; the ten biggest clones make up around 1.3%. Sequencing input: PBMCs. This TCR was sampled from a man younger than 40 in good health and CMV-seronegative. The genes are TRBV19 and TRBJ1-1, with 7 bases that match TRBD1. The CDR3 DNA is TGTGCCAGTAGTATTCAGGGGGTGAACACTGAAGCTTTCTTT. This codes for CASSIQGVNTEAFF.